This T cell receptor beta chain was sequenced for a study of TIL therapy for anti-PD-1-resistant metastatic lung cancer. As for the study in general: Median tumor PD-L1 proportion score was about 6.6%.

This was the immunoSEQ v3 assay. Libraries were prepared by immunoSEQ multiplex PCR; TCRdb keeps only in-frame clonotypes and omits some of them. The sample lists some 90,000 clones, under 70% occurring once. Time point in this sample: pre-treatment sample, taken before nivolumab and TIL therapy. Most excised metastases sampled were pleural nodules or supraclavicular lymph nodes. Germline CDR1 MDHEN, CDR2 SYDVKM. The CDR3 sequence is 15 residues long. V was trimmed by 3 bases and J by 0 bases, leaving 6 bases between them. The V gene is TRBV28, the J gene TRBJ2-6; D might be TRBD2 (6 bases). The input for sequencing was tumor tissue, taken at baseline. The source of this sequence is a person aged 25 to 85 with non-small cell lung cancer. This CDR3 is CASSFGGSGANVLTF. CDR3 nucleotide sequence: TGTGCCAGCAGTTTCGGGGGCTCTGGGGCCAACGTCCTGACTTTC.